This TCR beta chain was captured by sequencing in a study of tumor-infiltrating lymphocytes in localized non-small cell lung cancer. Trimming pared 4 bases from V and 8 bases from J, leaving 17 bases between. The germline V gene has CDR1 MNHNY and CDR2 SVGAGI (reference sequence). The CDR3 sequence is 14 residues long. Assay: immunoSEQ multiplex PCR; the TCRdb copy retains only in-frame clones and omits some. This repertoire shows 9,500 to 15,000 clones, over 75% found once; its top ten account for under 9.5%. This sequence was found in a human donor with non-small cell lung cancer. The specimen sequenced was lung tumor tissue. The J gene is TRBJ1-2, the V gene TRBV6-6; TRBD1 might be the D (6 bases). CDR3 protein: CASSSYRDSGGYTF. The CDR3 nucleotides read TGTGCCAGCAGTTCTTACAGGGATTCCGGCGGCTACACCTTC.